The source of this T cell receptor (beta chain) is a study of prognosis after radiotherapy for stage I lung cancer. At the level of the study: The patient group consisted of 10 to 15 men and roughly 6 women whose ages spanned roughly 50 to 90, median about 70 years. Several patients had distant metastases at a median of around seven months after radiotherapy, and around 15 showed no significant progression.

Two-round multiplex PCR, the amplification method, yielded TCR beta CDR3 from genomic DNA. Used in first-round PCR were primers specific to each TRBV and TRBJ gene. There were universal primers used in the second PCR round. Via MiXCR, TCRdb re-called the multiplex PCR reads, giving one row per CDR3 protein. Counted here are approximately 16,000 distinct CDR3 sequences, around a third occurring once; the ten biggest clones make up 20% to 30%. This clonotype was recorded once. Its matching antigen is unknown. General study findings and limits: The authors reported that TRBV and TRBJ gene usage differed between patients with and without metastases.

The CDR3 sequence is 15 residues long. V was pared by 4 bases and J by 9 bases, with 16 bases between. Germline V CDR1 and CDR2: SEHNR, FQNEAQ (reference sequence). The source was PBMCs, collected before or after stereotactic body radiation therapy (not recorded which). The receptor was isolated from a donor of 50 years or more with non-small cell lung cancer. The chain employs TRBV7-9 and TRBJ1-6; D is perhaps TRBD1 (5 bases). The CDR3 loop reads CASSSDMKTSSPLHF. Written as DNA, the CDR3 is TGTGCCAGCAGCTCGGACATGAAGACAAGTTCACCCCTCCACTTT. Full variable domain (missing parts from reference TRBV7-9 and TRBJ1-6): DTGVSQNPRHKITKRGQNVTFRCDPISEHNRLYWYRQTLGQGPEFLTYFQNEAQLEKSRLLSDRFSAERPKGSFSTLEIQRTEQGDSAMYLCASSSDMKTSSPLHFGNGTRLTVT.